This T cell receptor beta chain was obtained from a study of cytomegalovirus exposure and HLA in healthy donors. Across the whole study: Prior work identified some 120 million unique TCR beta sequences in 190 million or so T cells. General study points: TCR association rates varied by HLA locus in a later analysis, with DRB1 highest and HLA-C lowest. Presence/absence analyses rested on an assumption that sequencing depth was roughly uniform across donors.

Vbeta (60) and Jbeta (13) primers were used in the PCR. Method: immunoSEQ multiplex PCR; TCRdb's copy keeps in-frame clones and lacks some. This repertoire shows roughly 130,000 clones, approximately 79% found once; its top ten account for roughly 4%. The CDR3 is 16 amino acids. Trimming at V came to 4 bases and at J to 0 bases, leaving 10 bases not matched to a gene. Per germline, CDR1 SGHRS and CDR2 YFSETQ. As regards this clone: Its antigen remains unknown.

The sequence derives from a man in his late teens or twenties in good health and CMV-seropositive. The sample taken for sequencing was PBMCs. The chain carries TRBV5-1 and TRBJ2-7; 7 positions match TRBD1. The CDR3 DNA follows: TGCGCCAGCAGCCCCTTAGTAGGGGACAGCTCCTACGAGCAGTACTTC. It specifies CASSPLVGDSSYEQYF.